The source of this T cell receptor beta chain is a study of blood T cell repertoires in COVID-19. Repertoires were generated with immunoSEQ multiplex PCR, while TCRdb's copy carries only in-frame clones and drops some. Of roughly 140,000 clones listed, around 80% are singletons. Material for sequencing was peripheral blood. The TCR sequence derives from a man between 60 and 75 years old with acute or convalescent COVID-19.

The CDR3 nucleotides read TGTGCCAGCAGTCCCAGGGTAGCGGGGGGGAATTATGTCACAGATACGCAGTATTTT. It encodes CASSPRVAGGNYVTDTQYF. This chain joins TRBV27 and TRBJ2-3; 11 bases fit TRBD2. In germline, CDR1 is MNHEY, CDR2 SMNVEV (reference sequence). This CDR3 spans 19 amino acids. The V and J ends lost 5 bases and 2 bases, in that order; junction bases with no gene match: 15.